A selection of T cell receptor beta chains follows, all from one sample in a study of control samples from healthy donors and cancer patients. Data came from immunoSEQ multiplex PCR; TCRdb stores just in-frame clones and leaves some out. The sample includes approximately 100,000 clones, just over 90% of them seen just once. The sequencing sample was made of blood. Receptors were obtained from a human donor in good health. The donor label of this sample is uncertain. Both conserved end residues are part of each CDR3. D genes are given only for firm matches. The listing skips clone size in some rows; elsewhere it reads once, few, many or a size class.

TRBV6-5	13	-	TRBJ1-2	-	CASSYGLDYGYTF	TGTGCCAGCAGTTATGGGCTTGACTATGGCTACACCTTC
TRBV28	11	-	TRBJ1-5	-	CASSHSWIQHF	TGTGCCAGCAGTCACAGTTGGATCCAGCATTTT
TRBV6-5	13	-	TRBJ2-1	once	CASSPRGGNEQFF	TGTGCCAGCAGTCCCAGGGGAGGGAATGAGCAGTTCTTC
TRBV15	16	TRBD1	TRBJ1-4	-	CATRVQGAKANEKLFF	TGTGCCACCAGAGTACAGGGGGCCAAGGCTAATGAAAAACTGTTTTTT
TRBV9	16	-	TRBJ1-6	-	CASSVESGDGTSPLHF	TGTGCCAGCAGCGTAGAGTCTGGGGACGGGACTTCACCCCTCCACTTT
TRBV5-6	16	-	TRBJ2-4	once	CASSLRWQSLQNIQYF	TGTGCCAGCAGCTTACGGTGGCAGAGCCTACAAAACATTCAGTACTTC
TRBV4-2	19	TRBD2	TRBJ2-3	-	CASSQETSGGASSTDTQYF	TGTGCCAGCAGCCAAGAGACTAGCGGGGGGGCCTCTAGCACAGATACGCAGTATTTT
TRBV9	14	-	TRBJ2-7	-	CASSPETALGEQYF	TGTGCCAGCAGCCCAGAGACAGCACTGGGGGAGCAGTACTTC
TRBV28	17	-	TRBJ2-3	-	CASSPYGQATSTDTQYF	TGTGCCAGCAGTCCCTACGGACAAGCCACTAGCACAGATACGCAGTATTTT
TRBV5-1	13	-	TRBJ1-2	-	CASSLDGGSGYTF	TGCGCCAGCAGCTTGGACGGGGGGAGCGGCTACACCTTC
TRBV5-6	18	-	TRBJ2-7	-	CASSRRDSGFRGLGEQYF	TGTGCCAGCAGTCGCCGGGACTCAGGGTTTAGGGGACTGGGCGAGCAGTACTTC
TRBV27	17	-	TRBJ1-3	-	CASRPRGTSLLGNTIYF	TGTGCCAGCAGACCCCGGGGGACATCCCTCCTGGGAAACACCATATATTTT
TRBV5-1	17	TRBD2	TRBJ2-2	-	CASSPSWSGGHTGELFF	TGCGCCAGCAGCCCGAGTTGGAGCGGGGGGCACACCGGGGAGCTGTTTTTT
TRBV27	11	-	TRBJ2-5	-	CASSSQETQYF	TGTGCCAGCAGTTCACAAGAGACCCAGTACTTC
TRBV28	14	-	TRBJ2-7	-	CASSSPGRAYEQYF	TGTGCCAGCAGTAGTCCGGGACGGGCCTACGAGCAGTACTTC
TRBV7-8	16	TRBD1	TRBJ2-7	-	CASSHHRDRDSYEQYF	TGTGCCAGCAGCCACCACCGGGACAGGGACTCCTACGAGCAGTACTTC
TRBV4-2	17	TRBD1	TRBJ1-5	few	CASSQDEGTGFSQPQHF	TGTGCCAGCAGCCAAGATGAGGGGACAGGGTTTTCTCAGCCCCAGCATTTT
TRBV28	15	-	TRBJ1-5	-	CASSLGTGHNQPQHF	TGTGCCAGCAGTTTAGGAACAGGGCACAATCAGCCCCAGCATTTT
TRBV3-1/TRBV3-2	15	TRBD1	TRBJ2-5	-	CASSQGTGDVGTQYF	TGTGCCAGCAGCCAAGGGACAGGGGATGTGGGGACCCAGTACTTC
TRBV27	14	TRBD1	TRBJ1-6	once	CASSLVQGVSPLHF	TGTGCCAGCAGTTTAGTCCAGGGGGTATCACCCCTCCACTTT
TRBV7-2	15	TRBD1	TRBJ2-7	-	CASSFRDREEYEQYF	TGTGCCAGCAGCTTTCGGGACAGGGAGGAGTACGAGCAGTACTTC
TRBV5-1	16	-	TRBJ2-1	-	CASSLAQRMGSNEQFF	TGCGCCAGCAGCTTGGCTCAGCGCATGGGTAGCAATGAGCAGTTCTTC
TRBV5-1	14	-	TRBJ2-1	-	CASSRWTDYNEQFF	TGCGCCAGTAGCAGATGGACGGACTACAATGAGCAGTTCTTC
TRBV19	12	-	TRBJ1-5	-	CASSFPNQPQHF	TGTGCCAGTAGCTTCCCCAATCAGCCCCAGCATTTT
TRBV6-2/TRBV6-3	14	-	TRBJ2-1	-	CASSPTGRDFEQFF	TGTGCCAGCAGCCCGACAGGTAGGGATTTTGAGCAGTTCTTC
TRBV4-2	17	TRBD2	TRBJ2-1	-	CASSQDGNGGAYNEQFF	TGTGCCAGCAGCCAAGATGGGAACGGGGGGGCCTACAATGAGCAGTTCTTC
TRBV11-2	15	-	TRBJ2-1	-	CASRRWGASYNEQFF	TGTGCCAGCAGGCGATGGGGGGCCTCCTACAATGAGCAGTTCTTC
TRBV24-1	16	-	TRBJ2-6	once	CATSERASPGANVLTF	TGTGCCACCAGTGAAAGGGCGTCTCCTGGGGCCAACGTCCTGACTTTC
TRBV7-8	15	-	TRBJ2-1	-	CASSLDGGYYNEQFF	TGTGCCAGCAGCTTAGATGGAGGATACTACAATGAGCAGTTCTTC
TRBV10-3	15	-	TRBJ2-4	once	CAISESGTRGDIQYF	TGTGCCATCAGTGAGTCGGGGACAAGGGGAGACATTCAGTACTTC
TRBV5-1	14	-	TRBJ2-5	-	CASSTNPGTETQYF	TGCGCCAGCAGCACGAATCCAGGGACGGAGACCCAGTACTTC
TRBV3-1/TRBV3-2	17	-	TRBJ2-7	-	CASSQLLKIGNRYEQYF	TGTGCCAGCAGCCAACTCCTAAAAATTGGGAATCGCTACGAGCAGTACTTC
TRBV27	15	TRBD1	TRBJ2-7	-	CASSAPGTGVYEQYF	TGTGCCAGCAGTGCACCCGGGACAGGGGTCTACGAGCAGTACTTC
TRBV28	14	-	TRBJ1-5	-	CASSLQGSHQPQHF	TGTGCCAGCAGTTTACAGGGGTCCCATCAGCCCCAGCATTTT
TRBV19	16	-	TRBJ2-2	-	CASKNRAGEFTGELFF	TGTGCCAGTAAAAACCGGGCAGGGGAATTCACCGGGGAGCTGTTTTTT
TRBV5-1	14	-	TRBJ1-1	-	CASSFGGEFPEAFF	TGCGCCAGCAGCTTTGGGGGGGAGTTTCCTGAAGCTTTCTTT
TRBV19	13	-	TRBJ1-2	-	CASSIDRRSGYTF	TGTGCCAGTAGTATAGACAGGAGAAGCGGCTACACCTTC
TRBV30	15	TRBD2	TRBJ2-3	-	CAWSVRGGARDTQYF	TGTGCCTGGAGTGTCCGCGGGGGGGCTAGAGATACGCAGTATTTT
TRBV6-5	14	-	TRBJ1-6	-	CASSSYRVSSPLHF	TGTGCCAGCAGTTCCTACAGGGTTAGCTCACCCCTCCACTTT